Listed below are T cell receptor beta chains from one sample, sequenced in a study of beta chain features in type 1 diabetes. Clones were sequenced by immunoSEQ multiplex PCR, and TCRdb holds only the in-frame ones, with some missing. Of more than 350,000 clones listed, approximately 10% were seen once; the top ten hold approximately 0.05%. Input material: naive CD4+ T cells from blood. All receptors come from a woman aged 18 to 35 in good health. The CDR3 runs from the conserved cysteine through the conserved F or W. Fields, in order: V gene, D gene, CDR3 length, J gene, clone size, CDR3 protein, CDR3 DNA. The D gene is left open where the match is weak. The size field is filled for only some rows; it gives once, few, many or a size class.

v_call: TRBV10-2
d_call: -
cdr3_length: 16
j_call: TRBJ2-7
clone_size: few
cdr3_aa: CASRTSKAALVGEQYF
cdr3_nt: TGCGCCAGCAGGACTTCTAAGGCAGCCCTGGTCGGGGAGCAGTACTTC

v_call: TRBV29-1
d_call: TRBD1
cdr3_length: 14
j_call: TRBJ2-5
clone_size: -
cdr3_aa: CSVDRGLEEETQYF
cdr3_nt: TGCAGCGTTGACAGGGGGCTAGAGGAAGAGACCCAGTACTTC

v_call: TRBV5-1
d_call: -
cdr3_length: 16
j_call: TRBJ2-6
clone_size: -
cdr3_aa: CASSLAPVSGANVLTF
cdr3_nt: TGCGCCAGCAGCTTGGCCCCAGTCTCTGGGGCCAACGTCCTGACTTTC

v_call: TRBV7-9
d_call: TRBD2
cdr3_length: 17
j_call: TRBJ2-3
clone_size: -
cdr3_aa: CASSRRRSSGSTDTQYF
cdr3_nt: TGTGCCAGCAGCCGACGACGGTCTAGCGGGAGTACAGATACGCAGTATTTT

v_call: TRBV4-1
d_call: TRBD1
cdr3_length: 18
j_call: TRBJ2-1
clone_size: -
cdr3_aa: CASSHPRGQVNSYNEQFF
cdr3_nt: TGCGCCAGCAGCCATCCCAGGGGACAGGTAAACTCCTACAATGAGCAGTTCTTC

v_call: TRBV14
d_call: -
cdr3_length: 14
j_call: TRBJ1-2
clone_size: -
cdr3_aa: CASSQQDGPFGYTF
cdr3_nt: TGTGCCAGCAGCCAACAGGACGGTCCCTTTGGCTACACCTTC

v_call: TRBV9
d_call: -
cdr3_length: 12
j_call: TRBJ2-3
clone_size: -
cdr3_aa: CASSLGADTQYF
cdr3_nt: TGTGCCAGCAGCTTAGGAGCCGATACGCAGTATTTT

v_call: TRBV21-1
d_call: -
cdr3_length: 12
j_call: TRBJ1-6
clone_size: few
cdr3_aa: CASTKVGPLLHF
cdr3_nt: TGTGCCAGCACCAAGGTTGGGCCCTTACTCCACTTT

v_call: TRBV23-1
d_call: -
cdr3_length: 15
j_call: TRBJ2-7
clone_size: -
cdr3_aa: CASSQKSQQTYEQYF
cdr3_nt: TGCGCCAGCAGTCAGAAATCACAACAGACCTACGAGCAGTACTTC

v_call: TRBV7-2
d_call: -
cdr3_length: 13
j_call: TRBJ1-4
clone_size: few
cdr3_aa: CASSARPGEKLFF
cdr3_nt: TGTGCCAGCAGCGCCCGCCCAGGGGAAAAACTGTTTTTT